This T cell receptor beta chain was captured by sequencing in a study of blood T cells in healthy people across ages. With a J-beta primer mix and a sample-barcoded 5' primer, a second PCR ran about 7 to 12 cycles. TCRdb independently ran MiXCR on the 5' RACE reads; one entry per CDR3 protein. Of about a million distinct CDR3 sequences in the sample, roughly two fifths were seen once. As regards this clonotype: The antigen remains unidentified.

Looked up from germline, CDR1 is SGHRS and CDR2 is YFSETQ. The V and J ends lost 6 bases and 0 bases, in that order; junction bases with no gene match: 6. There are 16 residues in the CDR3. Overall study results and limits: Conclusively comparing naive with antigen-experienced cells was impossible with unsorted PBMCs.

The chain combines TRBV5-1 with TRBJ2-2; 9 nucleotides agree with TRBD2. The sequence came from a man in his late teens or twenties in good health. Sequenced: blood. The CDR3 protein is CASTPSGISNTGELFF. The CDR3 DNA reads as TGCGCCAGCACGCCTAGCGGGATCTCGAACACCGGGGAGCTGTTTTTT.